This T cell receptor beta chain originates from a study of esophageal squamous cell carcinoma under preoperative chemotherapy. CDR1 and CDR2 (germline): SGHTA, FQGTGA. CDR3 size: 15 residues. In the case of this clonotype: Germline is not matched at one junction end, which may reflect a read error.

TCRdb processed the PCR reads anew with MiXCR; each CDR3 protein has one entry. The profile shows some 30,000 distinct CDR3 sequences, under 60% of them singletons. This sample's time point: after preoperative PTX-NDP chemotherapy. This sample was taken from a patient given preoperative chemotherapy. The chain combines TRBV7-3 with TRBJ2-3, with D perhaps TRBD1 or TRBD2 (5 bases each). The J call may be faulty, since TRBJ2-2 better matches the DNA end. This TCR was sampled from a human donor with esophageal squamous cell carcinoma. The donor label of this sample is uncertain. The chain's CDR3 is CARGLEARSTGALFF. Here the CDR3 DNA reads TGTGCCCGCGGCCTCGAGGCAAGAAGCACCGGGGCGCTGTTTTTT.